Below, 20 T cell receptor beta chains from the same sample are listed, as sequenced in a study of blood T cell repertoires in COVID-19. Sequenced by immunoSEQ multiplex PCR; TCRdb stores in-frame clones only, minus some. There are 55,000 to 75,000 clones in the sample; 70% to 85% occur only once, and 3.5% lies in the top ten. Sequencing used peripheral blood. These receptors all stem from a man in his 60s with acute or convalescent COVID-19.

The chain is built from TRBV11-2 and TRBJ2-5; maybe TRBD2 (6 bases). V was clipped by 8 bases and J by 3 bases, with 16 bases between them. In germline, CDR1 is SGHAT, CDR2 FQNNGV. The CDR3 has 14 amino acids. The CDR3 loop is CASRRETWEETQYF. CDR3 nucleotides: TGTGCCAGCCGTCGGGAGACCTGGGAAGAGACCCAGTACTTC.

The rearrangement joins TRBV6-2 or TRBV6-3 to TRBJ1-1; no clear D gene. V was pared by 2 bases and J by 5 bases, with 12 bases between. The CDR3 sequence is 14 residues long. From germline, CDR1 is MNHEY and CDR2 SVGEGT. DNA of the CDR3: TGTGCCAGCAGTTACGCCCGGGTAGAGACTGAAGCTTTCTTT. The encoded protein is CASSYARVETEAFF.

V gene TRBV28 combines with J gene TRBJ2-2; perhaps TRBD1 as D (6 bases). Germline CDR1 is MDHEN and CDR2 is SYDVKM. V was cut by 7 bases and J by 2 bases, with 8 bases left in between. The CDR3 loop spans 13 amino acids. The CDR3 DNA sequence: TGTGCCAGCAAGGGACACAACACCGGGGAGCTGTTTTTT. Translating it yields CASKGHNTGELFF.

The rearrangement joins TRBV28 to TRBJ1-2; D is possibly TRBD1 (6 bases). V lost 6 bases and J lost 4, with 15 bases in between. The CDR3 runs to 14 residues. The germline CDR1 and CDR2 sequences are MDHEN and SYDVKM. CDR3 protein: CASSHRERGYGYTF. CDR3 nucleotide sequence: TGTGCCAGCAGCCACAGGGAGAGAGGCTATGGCTACACCTTC.

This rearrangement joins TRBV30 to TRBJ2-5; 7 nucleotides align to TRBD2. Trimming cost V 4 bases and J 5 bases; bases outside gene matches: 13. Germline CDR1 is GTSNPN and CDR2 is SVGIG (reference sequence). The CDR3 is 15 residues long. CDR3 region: CAWKSQRGLGETQYF. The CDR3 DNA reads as TGTGCCTGGAAGTCCCAGCGGGGCCTCGGGGAGACCCAGTACTTC. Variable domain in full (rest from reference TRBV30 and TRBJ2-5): SQTIHQWPATLVQPVGSPLSLECTVEGTSNPNLYWYRQAAGRGLQLLFYSVGIGQISSEVPQNLSASRPQDRQFILSSKKLLLSDSGFYLCAWKSQRGLGETQYFGPGTRLLVL.

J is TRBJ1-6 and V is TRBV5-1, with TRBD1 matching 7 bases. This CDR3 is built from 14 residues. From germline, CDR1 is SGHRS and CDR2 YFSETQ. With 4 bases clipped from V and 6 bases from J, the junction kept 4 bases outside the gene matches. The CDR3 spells CASSQGQSNSPLHF. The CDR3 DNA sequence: TGCGCCAGCAGCCAGGGACAGAGTAATTCACCCCTCCACTTT.

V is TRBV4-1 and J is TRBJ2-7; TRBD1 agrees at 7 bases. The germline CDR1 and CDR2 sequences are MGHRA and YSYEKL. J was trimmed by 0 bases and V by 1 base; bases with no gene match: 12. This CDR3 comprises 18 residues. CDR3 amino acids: CASSQVRGQADSSYEQYF. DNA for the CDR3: TGCGCCAGCAGCCAAGTAAGAGGACAGGCAGATAGCTCCTACGAGCAGTACTTC.

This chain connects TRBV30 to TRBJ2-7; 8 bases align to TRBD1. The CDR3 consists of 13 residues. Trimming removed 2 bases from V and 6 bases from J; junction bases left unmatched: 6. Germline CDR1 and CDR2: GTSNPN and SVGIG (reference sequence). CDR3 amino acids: CAWSPGQDFEQYF. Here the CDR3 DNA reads TGTGCCTGGAGTCCGGGACAGGATTTCGAGCAGTACTTC.

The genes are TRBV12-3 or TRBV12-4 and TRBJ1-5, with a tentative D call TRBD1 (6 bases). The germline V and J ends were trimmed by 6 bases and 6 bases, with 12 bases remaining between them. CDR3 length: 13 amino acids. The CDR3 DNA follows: TGTGCCAGCAGCCTCAGGGACACTCAGCCCCAGCATTTT. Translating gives CASSLRDTQPQHF.

CDR3 residues: CSVGTVTEAFF. The CDR3 DNA follows: TGCAGCGTTGGGACAGTCACTGAAGCTTTCTTT. This chain connects TRBV29-1 to TRBJ1-1; D perhaps matches TRBD1 (6 bases). The CDR3 runs to 11 residues. Trimming took off 4 bases at V and 4 bases at J, with 7 bases between the two ends. CDR1 is SQVTM, CDR2 ANQGSEA, per germline.

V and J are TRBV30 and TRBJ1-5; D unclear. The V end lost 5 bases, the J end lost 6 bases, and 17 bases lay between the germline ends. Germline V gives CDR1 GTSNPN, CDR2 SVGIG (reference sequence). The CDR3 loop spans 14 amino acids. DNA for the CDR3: TGTGCCTGGGAGGAGACTCGGGCGGGTCAGCCCCAGCATTTT. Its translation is CAWEETRAGQPQHF.

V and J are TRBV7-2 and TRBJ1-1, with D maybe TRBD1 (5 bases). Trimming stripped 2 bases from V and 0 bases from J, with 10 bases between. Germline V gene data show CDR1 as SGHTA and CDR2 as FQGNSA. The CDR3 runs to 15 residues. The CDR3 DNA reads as TGTGCCAGCAGCTTAACCCCAGGGCTGAACACTGAAGCTTTCTTT. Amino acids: CASSLTPGLNTEAFF.

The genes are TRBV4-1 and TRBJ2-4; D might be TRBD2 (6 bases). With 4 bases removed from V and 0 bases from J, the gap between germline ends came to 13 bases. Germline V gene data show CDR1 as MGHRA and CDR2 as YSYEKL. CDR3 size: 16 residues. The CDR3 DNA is TGCGCCAGCAGCCCCGGGGGTGGGATAGCCAAAAACATTCAGTACTTC. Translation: CASSPGGGIAKNIQYF.

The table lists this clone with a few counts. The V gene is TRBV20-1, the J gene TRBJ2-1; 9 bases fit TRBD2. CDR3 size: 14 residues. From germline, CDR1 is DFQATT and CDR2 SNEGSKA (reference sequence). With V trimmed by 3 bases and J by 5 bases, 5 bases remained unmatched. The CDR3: CSASSGRAHNEQFF. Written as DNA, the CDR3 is TGCAGTGCTAGTAGCGGGAGAGCCCACAATGAGCAGTTCTTC.

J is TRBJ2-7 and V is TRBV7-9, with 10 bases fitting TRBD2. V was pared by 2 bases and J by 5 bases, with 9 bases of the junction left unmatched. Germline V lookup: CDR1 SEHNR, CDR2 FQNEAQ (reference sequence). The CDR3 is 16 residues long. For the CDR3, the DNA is TGTGCCAGCAGCTTATCCCTAGCGGGAGTTGCCAACGAGCAGTACTTC. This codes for CASSLSLAGVANEQYF.

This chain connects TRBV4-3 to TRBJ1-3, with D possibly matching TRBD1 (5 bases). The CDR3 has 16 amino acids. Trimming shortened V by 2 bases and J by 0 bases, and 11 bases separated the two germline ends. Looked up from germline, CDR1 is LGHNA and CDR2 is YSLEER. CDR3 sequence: CASSQWGGGSGNTIYF. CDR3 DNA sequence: TGCGCCAGCAGCCAATGGGGCGGGGGCTCTGGAAACACCATATATTTT.

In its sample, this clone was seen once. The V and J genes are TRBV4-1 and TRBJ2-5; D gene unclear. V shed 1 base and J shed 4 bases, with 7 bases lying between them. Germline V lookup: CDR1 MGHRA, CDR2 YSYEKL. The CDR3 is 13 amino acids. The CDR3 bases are TGCGCCAGCAGCCAAGTCCCGGGAGAGACCCAGTACTTC. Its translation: CASSQVPGETQYF.

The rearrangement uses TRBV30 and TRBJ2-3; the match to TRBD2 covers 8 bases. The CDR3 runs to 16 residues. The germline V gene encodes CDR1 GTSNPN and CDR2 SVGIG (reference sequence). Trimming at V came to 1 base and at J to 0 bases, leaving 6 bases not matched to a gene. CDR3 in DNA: TGTGCCTGGAGTGATTTGCCTAGCGGGAGCACAGATACGCAGTATTTT. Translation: CAWSDLPSGSTDTQYF. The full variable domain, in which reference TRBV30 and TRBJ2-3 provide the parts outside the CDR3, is SQTIHQWPATLVQPVGSPLSLECTVEGTSNPNLYWYRQAAGRGLQLLFYSVGIGQISSEVPQNLSASRPQDRQFILSSKKLLLSDSGFYLCAWSDLPSGSTDTQYFGPGTRLTVL.

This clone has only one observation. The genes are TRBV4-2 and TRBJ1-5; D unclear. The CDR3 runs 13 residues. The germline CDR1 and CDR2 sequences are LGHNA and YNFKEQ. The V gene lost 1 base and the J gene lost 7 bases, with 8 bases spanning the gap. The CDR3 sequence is CASSQGATQPQHF. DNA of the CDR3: TGTGCCAGCAGCCAAGGGGCCACACAGCCCCAGCATTTT.

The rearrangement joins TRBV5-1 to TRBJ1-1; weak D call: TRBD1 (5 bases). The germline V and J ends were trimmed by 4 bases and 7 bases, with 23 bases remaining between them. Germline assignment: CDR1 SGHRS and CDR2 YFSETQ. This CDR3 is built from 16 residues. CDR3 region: CASSGRWGQDGGEAFF. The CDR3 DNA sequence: TGCGCCAGCAGCGGGAGGTGGGGCCAGGATGGTGGTGAAGCTTTCTTT.